This entry describes one T cell receptor (beta chain). The entry originates in a study of technical replicates of blood from a handful of donors. Profiled with immunoSEQ multiplex PCR; TCRdb holds only in-frame clones, not every one. This sample carries 65,000 to 85,000 clones, 95% to 98% of them seen once, and the ten largest clones take roughly 0.16%. The CDR3 totals 14 residues. Germline CDR1 is SGHRS and CDR2 is YFSETQ. V lost 4 bases and J lost 0; bases outside the gene matches: 3. The sequenced sample was T cells isolated from PBMCs. This clonotype originated in a human donor in good health. The chain couples TRBV5-1 to TRBJ2-5; 7 nucleotides line up with TRBD1. CDR3 loop: CASSPGTDQETQYF. The CDR3 DNA follows: TGCGCCAGCAGCCCAGGGACAGACCAAGAGACCCAGTACTTC. Full variable domain (outside the CDR3, taken from reference TRBV5-1 and TRBJ2-5): KAGVTQTPRYLIKTRGQQVTLSCSPISGHRSVSWYQQTPGQGLQFLFEYFSETQRNKGNFPGRFSGRQFSNSRSEMNVSTLELGDSALYLCASSPGTDQETQYFGPGTRLLVL.